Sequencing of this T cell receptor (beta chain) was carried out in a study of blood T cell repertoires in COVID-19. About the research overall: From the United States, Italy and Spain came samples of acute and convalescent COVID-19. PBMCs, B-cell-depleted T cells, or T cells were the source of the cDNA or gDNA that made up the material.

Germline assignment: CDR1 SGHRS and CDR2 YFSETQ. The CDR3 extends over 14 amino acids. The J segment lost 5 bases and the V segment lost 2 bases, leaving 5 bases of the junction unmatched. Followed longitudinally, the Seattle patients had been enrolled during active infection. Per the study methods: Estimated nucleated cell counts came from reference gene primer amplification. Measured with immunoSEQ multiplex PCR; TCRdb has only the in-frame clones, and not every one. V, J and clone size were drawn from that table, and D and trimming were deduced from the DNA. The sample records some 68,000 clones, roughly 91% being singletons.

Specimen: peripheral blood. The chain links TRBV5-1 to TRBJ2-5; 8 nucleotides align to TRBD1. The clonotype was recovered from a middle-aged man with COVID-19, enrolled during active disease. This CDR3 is CASSFGQGAETQYF. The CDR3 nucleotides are TGCGCCAGCAGCTTCGGGCAGGGGGCTGAGACCCAGTACTTC.